Each of the 6 T cell receptor beta chains below was sequenced from the same sample in a study of stem cell transplantation in POMP-related autoinflammatory disease. This table comes from immunoSEQ multiplex PCR, and its TCRdb copy is limited to in-frame clones, with some not included. This table has tens of thousands of clones, approximately 90% appearing once. This sample comprised CD4+ T cells from PBMCs, obtained after stem cell transplantation. These receptors were collected from a human patient with POMP-related autoinflammation and immune dysregulation (PRAID). Some T cells may have originated in the graft donor.

The V and J genes are TRBV27 and TRBJ2-1, with D perhaps TRBD1 (6 bases). This CDR3 has 12 residues. The ends were cut back, 5 bases at V and 13 bases at J, with 15 bases in the middle. The germline V gene encodes CDR1 MNHEY and CDR2 SMNVEV (reference sequence). The CDR3 loop is CASSLFRGRQFF. The CDR3 region has the DNA TGTGCCAGCAGTCTCTTCAGGGGTCGTCAGTTCTTC.

This clone was detected only a few times. This rearrangement joins TRBV24-1 to TRBJ2-7; TRBD1 aligns across 8 bases. The CDR3 consists of 19 residues. CDR1 and CDR2 from the germline V gene are KGHDR and SFDVKD. Trimming cost V 5 bases and J 4 bases; bases outside gene matches: 21. The chain's CDR3 is CATSAAPGQGGKIFYEQYF. The DNA of the CDR3 is TGTGCCACCAGTGCCGCCCCCGGACAGGGTGGAAAAATATTTTACGAGCAGTACTTC.

V gene TRBV6-5 combines with J gene TRBJ2-3; 11 bases are shared with TRBD1. Germline loops: CDR1 MNHEY, CDR2 SVGAGI. This CDR3 has 15 residues. V trimming: 8 bases; J trimming: 4 bases; junction bases outside the gene matches: 8. The CDR3 sequence: CASQFSGQGADTQYF. The DNA of the CDR3 is TGTGCCAGCCAGTTCTCGGGACAGGGGGCAGATACGCAGTATTTT.

The genes are TRBV2 and TRBJ1-6; D uncertain. In germline, CDR1 is SNHLY, CDR2 FYNNEI. V lost 4 bases to trimming and J lost 1 base, with 5 bases between them. The CDR3 runs to 14 residues. The CDR3: CASSAGSYNSPLHF. CDR3 nucleotides: TGTGCCAGCAGTGCAGGATCCTATAATTCACCCCTCCACTTT. Full variable domain (outside the CDR3, taken from reference TRBV2 and TRBJ1-6): EPEVTQTPSHQVTQMGQEVILRCVPISNHLYFYWYRQILGQKVEFLVSFYNNEISEKSEIFDDQFSVERPDGSNFTLKIRSTKLEDSAMYFCASSAGSYNSPLHFGNGTRLTVT.

The chain has TRBV5-1 and TRBJ2-2; TRBD2 agrees at 12 bases. In germline, CDR1 is SGHRS, CDR2 YFSETQ. This CDR3 spans 19 amino acids. With 0 bases clipped from V and 7 bases from J, the junction kept 13 bases outside the gene matches. This CDR3 is CASSLGLAGVGRRGGELFF. The CDR3, as DNA: TGCGCCAGCAGCTTGGGACTAGCGGGAGTCGGAAGGAGGGGCGGGGAGCTGTTTTTT.

The rearrangement joins TRBV6-5 to TRBJ2-2, with a possible D match to TRBD2 (7 bases). Germline V gene lookup returns CDR1 MNHEY and CDR2 SVGAGI. The CDR3 sequence is 14 residues long. V was trimmed by 5 bases and J by 4 bases, leaving 11 bases between them. CDR3 sequence: CASSPGGGTGELFF. Here the CDR3 DNA reads TGTGCCAGCAGTCCGGGGGGCGGCACCGGGGAGCTGTTTTTT.